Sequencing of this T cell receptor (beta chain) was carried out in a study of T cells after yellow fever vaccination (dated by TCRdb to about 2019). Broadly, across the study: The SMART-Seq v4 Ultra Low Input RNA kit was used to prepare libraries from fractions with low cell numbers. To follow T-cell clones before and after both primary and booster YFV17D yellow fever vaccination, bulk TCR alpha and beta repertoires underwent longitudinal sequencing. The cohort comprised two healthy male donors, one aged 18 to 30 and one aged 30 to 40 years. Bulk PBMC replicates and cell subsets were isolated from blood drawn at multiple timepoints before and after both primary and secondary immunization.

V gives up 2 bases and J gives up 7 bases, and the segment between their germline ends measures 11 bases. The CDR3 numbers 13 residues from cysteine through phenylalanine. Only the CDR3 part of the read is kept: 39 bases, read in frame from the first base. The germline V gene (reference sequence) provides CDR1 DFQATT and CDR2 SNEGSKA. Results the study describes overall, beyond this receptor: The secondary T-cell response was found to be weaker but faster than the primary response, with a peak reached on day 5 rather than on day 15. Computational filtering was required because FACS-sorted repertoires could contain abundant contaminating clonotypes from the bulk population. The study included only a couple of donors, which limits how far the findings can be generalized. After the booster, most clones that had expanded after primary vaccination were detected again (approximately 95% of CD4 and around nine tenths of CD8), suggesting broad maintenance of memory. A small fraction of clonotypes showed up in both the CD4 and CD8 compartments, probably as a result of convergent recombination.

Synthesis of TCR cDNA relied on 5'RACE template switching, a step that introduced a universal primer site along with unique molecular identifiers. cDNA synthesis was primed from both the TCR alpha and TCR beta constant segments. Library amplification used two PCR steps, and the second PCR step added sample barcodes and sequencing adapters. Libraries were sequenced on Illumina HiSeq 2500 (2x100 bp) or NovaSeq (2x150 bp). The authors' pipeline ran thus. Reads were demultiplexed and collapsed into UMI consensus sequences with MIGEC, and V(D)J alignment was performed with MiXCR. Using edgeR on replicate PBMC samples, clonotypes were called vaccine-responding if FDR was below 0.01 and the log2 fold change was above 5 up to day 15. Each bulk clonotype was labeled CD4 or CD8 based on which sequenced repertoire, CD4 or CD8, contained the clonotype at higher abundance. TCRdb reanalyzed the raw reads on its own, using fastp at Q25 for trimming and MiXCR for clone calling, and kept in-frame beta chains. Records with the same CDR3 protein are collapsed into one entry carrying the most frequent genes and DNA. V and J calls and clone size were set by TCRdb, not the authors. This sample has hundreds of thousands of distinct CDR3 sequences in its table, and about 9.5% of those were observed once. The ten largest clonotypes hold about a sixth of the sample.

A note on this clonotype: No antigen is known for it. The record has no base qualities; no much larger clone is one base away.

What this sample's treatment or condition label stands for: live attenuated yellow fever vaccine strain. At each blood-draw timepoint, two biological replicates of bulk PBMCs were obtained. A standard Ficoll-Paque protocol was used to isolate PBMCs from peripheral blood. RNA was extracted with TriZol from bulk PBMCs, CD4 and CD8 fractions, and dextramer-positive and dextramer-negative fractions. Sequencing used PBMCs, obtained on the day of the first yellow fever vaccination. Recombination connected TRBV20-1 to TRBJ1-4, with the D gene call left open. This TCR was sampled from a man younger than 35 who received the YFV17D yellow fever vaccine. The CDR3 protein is CSARPPASEKLFF. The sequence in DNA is TGCAGTGCTAGACCCCCCGCGAGTGAAAAACTGTTTTTT.